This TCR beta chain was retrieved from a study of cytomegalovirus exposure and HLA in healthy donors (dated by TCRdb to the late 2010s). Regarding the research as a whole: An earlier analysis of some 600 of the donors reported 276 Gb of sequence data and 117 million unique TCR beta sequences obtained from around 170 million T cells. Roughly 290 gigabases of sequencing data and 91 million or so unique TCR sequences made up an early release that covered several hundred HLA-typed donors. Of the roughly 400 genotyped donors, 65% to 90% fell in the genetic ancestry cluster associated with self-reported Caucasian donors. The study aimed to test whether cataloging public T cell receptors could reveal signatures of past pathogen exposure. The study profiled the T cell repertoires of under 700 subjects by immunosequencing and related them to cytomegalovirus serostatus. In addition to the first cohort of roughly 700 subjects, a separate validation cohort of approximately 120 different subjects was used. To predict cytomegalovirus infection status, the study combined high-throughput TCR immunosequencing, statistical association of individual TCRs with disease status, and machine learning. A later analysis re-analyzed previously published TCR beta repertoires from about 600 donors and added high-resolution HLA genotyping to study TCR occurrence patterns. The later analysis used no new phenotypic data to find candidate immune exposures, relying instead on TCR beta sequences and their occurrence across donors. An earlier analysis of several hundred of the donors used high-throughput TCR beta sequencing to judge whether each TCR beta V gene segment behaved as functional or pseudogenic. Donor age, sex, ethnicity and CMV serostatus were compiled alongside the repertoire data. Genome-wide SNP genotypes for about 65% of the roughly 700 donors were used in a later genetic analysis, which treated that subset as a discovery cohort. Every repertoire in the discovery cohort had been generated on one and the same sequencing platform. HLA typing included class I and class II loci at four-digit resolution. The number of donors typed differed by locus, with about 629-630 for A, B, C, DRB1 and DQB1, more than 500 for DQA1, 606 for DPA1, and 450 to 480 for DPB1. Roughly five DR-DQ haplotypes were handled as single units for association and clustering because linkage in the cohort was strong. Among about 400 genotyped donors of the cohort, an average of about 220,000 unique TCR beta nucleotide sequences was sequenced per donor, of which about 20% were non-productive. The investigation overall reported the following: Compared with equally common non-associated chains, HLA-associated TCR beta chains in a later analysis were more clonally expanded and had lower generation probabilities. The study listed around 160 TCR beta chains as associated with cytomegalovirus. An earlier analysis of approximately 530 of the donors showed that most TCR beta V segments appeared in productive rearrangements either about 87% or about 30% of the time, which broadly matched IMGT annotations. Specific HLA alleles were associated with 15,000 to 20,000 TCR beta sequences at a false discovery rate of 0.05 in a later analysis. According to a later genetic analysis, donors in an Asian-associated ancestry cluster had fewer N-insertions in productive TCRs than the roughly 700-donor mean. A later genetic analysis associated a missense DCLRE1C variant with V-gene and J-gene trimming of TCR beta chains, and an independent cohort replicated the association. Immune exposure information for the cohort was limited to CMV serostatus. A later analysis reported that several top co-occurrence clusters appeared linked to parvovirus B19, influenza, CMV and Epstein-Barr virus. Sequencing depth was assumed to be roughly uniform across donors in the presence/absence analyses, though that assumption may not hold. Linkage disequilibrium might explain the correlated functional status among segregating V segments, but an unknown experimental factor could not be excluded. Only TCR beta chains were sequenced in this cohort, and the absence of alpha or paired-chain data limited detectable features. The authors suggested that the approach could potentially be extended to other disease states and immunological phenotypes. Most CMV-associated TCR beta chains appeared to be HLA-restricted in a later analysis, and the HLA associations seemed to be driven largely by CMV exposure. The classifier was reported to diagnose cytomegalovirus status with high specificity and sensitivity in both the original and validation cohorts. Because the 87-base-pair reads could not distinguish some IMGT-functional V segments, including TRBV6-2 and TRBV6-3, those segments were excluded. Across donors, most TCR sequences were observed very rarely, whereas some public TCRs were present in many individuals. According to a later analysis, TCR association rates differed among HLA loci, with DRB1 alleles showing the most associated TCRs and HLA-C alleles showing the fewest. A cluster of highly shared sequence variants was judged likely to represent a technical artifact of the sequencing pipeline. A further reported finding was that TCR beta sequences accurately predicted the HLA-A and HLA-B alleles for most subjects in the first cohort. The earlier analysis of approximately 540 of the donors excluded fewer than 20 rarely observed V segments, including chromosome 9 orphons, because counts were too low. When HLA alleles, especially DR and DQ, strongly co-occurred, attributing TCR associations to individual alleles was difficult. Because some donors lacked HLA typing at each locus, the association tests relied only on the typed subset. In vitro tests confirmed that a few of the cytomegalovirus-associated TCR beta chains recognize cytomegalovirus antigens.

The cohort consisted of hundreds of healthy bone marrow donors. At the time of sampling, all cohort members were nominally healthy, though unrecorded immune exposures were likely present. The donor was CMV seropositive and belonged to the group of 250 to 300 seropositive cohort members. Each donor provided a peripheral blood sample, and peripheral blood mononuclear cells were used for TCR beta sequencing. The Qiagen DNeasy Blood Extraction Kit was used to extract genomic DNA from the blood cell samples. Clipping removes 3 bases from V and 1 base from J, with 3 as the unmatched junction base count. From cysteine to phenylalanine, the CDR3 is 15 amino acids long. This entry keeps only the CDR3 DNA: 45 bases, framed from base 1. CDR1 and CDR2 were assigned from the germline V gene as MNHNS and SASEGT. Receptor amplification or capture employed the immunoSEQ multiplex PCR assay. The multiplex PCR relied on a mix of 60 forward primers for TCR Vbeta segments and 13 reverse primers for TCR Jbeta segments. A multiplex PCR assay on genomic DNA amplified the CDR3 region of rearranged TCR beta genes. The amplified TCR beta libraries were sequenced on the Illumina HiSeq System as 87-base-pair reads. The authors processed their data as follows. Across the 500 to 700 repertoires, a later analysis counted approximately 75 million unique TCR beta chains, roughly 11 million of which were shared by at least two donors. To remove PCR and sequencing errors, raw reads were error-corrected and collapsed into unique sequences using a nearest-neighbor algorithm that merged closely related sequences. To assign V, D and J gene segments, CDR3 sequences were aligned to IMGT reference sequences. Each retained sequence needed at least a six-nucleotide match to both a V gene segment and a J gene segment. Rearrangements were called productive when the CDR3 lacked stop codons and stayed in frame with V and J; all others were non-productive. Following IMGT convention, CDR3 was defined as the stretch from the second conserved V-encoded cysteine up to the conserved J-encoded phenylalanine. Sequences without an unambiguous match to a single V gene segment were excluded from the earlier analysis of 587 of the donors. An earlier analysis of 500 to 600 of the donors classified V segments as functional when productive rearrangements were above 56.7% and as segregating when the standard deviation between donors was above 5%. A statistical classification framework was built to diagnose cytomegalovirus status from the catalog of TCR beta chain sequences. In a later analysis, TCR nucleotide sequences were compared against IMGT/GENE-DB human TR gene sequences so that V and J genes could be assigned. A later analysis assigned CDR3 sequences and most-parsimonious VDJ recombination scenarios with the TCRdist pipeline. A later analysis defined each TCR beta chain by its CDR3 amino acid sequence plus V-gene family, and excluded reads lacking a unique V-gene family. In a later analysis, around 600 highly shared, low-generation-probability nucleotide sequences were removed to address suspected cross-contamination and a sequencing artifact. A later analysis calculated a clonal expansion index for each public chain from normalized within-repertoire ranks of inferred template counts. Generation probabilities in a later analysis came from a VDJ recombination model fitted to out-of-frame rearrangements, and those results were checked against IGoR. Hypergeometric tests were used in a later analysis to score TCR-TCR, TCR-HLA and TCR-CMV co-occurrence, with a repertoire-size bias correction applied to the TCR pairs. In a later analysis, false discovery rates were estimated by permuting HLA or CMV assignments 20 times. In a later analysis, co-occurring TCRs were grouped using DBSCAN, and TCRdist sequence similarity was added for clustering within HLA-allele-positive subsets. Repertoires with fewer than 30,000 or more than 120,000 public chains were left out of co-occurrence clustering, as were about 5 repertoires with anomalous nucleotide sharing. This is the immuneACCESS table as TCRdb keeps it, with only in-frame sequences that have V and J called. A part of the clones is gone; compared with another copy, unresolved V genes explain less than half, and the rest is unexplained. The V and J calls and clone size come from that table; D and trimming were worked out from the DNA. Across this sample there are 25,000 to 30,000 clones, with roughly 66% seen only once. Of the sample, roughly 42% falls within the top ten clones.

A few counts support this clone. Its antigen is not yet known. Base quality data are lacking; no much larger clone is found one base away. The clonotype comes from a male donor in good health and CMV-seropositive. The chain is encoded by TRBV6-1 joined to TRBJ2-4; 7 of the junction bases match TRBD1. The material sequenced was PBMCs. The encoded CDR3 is CASSDRGLAKNIQYF. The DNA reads TGTGCCAGCAGTGACAGGGGGTTGGCCAAAAACATTCAGTACTTC.